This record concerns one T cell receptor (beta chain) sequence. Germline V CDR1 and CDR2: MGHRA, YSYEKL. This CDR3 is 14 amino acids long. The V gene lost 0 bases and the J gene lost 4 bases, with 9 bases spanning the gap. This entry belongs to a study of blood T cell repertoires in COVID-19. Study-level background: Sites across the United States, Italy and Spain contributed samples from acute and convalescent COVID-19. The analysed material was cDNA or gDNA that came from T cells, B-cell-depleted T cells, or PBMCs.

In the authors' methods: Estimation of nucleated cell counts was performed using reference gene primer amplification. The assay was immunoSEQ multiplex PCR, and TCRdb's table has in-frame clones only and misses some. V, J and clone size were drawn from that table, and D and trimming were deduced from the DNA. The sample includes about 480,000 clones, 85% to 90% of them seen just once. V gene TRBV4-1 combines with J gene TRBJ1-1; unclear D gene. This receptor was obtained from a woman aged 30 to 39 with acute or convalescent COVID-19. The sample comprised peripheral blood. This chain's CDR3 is CASSQEGSSTEAFF. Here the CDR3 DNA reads TGCGCCAGCAGCCAAGAGGGCAGTTCCACTGAAGCTTTCTTT.